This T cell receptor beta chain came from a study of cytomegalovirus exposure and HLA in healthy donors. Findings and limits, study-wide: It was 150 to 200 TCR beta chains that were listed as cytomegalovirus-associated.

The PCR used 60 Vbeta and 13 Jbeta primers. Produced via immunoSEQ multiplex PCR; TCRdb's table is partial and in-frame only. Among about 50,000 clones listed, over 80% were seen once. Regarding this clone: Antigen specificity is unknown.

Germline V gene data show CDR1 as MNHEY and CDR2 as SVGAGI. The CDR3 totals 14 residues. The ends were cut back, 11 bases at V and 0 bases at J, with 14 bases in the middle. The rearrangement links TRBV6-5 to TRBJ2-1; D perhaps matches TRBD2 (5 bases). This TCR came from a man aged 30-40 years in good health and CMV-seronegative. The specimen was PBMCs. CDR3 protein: CAAKRQSSYNEQFF. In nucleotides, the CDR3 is TGTGCCGCAAAGCGGCAAAGCTCCTACAATGAGCAGTTCTTC.